This T cell receptor (beta chain) came from a study of CD8 T cells in Susac syndrome. Regarding the study as a whole: The relatively small number of individuals in the TCR sequencing and HLA analysis was acknowledged by the study.

Comments on this clonotype: No antigen is known for it.

Random hexamers were used to reverse transcribe the RNA input (roughly 0.5 to 1 ug). An immunoSEQ multiplex PCR amplified TCR beta CDR3 over 54 Vbeta and 13 Jbeta. TCRdb redid the calling of the immunoSEQ multiplex PCR reads with MiXCR, one entry per CDR3 protein. The table shows 300,000 or so distinct CDR3 sequences, with about 91% occurring only once. Germline lookup yields CDR1 SQVTM and CDR2 ANQGSEA. The CDR3 spans 11 residues. V lost 7 bases to trimming and J lost 4 bases, with 10 bases between them. CD8+ and CD4+ blood T cells underwent TCR beta sequencing. Negative isolation was applied to CD8+ and CD4+ T cells, and FACS enrichment was applied to TEMRA cells.

The specimen sequenced was CD4+ T cells from PBMCs. The chain links TRBV29-1 to TRBJ2-5; D is unclear. The sequence derives from a human donor with multiple sclerosis. The CDR3 DNA is TGCAGCGCTGCCTTACCAGAGACCCAGTACTTC. Translated, it gives CSAALPETQYF.